This TCR beta chain was documented in a study of type 1 and type 2 diabetes patients. Study context: CD4+ or CD8+ T cells were positively selected from PBMCs with microbeads. Study-wide points: Between type 2 diabetes and control samples, V and J usage averaged about 0.97 correlation.

PCR was run on genomic DNA. Amplification of the beta chain CDR3 used 30 forward and 13 reverse multiplex primers. MiXCR, run by TCRdb on the multiplex PCR reads, gives a single entry per CDR3 protein. This table holds around 300,000 distinct CDR3 sequences, 45% to 60% found once. Comment on this clonotype: The antigen remains undetermined.

V was trimmed by 0 bases and J by 4 bases, leaving 13 bases between them. The V gene's germline CDR1 is DFQATT and CDR2 SNEGSKA (reference sequence). The CDR3 contains 14 residues. Sequencing used peripheral blood mononuclear cells (PBMCs). The chain joins TRBV20-1 to TRBJ2-7; D is perhaps TRBD1 or TRBD2 (6 bases each). The receptor was isolated from a man younger than 35 with type 2 diabetes. This CDR3 is CSARDGQGGYEQYF. The CDR3 coding sequence is TGCAGTGCTAGAGATGGCCAAGGGGGGTACGAGCAGTACTTC.